Below, 14 T cell receptor beta chains from the same sample are listed, as sequenced in a study of blood T cell repertoires in COVID-19. TCRdb's copy holds only in-frame clones and misses some; the assay was immunoSEQ multiplex PCR. The repertoire consists of 20,000 to 25,000 clones, with 80% to 90% occurring once and the leading ten covering 5% to 6.5%. What was sequenced was peripheral blood. These receptors were obtained from a human donor in a cohort sampled during active COVID-19.

V is TRBV28 and J is TRBJ2-1, with 9 bases matching TRBD2. This CDR3 has 14 amino acids. Per the germline V gene, CDR1 is MDHEN and CDR2 is SYDVKM. V lost 2 bases, J lost 5 bases, and 1 base stayed unmatched. CDR3 coding DNA: TGTGCCAGCAGTTTACTAGCGGGGAACAATGAGCAGTTCTTC. This sequence encodes CASSLLAGNNEQFF.

This chain joins TRBV15 and TRBJ2-1; no reliable D call. This CDR3 is built from 13 residues. Germline loops: CDR1 LNHNV, CDR2 YYDKDF (reference sequence). V lost 4 bases to trimming and J lost 3 bases, with 7 bases between them. The CDR3 nucleotides are TGTGCCACCAGCATTTCTTTCTACAATGAGCAGTTCTTC. It translates to CATSISFYNEQFF.

The chain uses TRBV19 and TRBJ2-1; 7 positions match TRBD2. The CDR3 contains 16 residues. After removal of 7 bases from V and 3 bases from J, the junction contained 12 bases not matched to a gene. In germline, CDR1 is LNHDA, CDR2 SQIVND (reference sequence). CDR3 loop: CASNPSWGGGYNEQFF. CDR3 DNA: TGTGCCAGTAATCCCTCCTGGGGGGGAGGCTACAATGAGCAGTTCTTC.

The chain couples TRBV12-5 to TRBJ1-5, with D possibly matching TRBD1 (5 bases). This CDR3 contains 18 residues. Deletions cut 2 bases from V and 3 bases from J, with 20 bases between. Germline CDR1 reads LGHNT; CDR2 reads FRNRAP. The CDR3 is CASGLYWGRTAVNQPQHF. As DNA, the CDR3 is TGTGCTAGTGGTTTGTATTGGGGGAGGACGGCAGTCAATCAGCCCCAGCATTTT.

This clone appeared once. The J gene is TRBJ2-3, the V gene TRBV14, with D maybe TRBD2 (5 bases). This CDR3 region has 12 residues. Germline assignment: CDR1 SGHDN and CDR2 FVKESK. V shed 5 bases and J shed 9 bases, with 12 bases lying between them. CDR3 amino acids: CASSNAPGTQYF. CDR3 nucleotides: TGTGCCAGCAGCAACGCCCCGGGGACGCAGTATTTT. Supplemented by reference TRBV14 and TRBJ2-3, the full variable domain reads EAGVTQFPSHSVIEKGQTVTLRCDPISGHDNLYWYRRVMGKEIKFLLHFVKESKQDESGMPNNRFLAERTGGTYSTLKVQPAELEDSGVYFCASSNAPGTQYFGPGTRLTVL.

This chain uses TRBV5-6 with TRBJ1-2; possible D gene TRBD1, 5 bases. The CDR3 is 14 residues long. Trimming stripped 3 bases from V and 4 bases from J, with 13 bases between. CDR1 and CDR2 from the germline V gene are SGHDT and YYEEEE. The CDR3 DNA reads as TGTGCCAGCAGCTACCGAAGACAGTCCTATGGCTACACCTTC. Translated, it gives CASSYRRQSYGYTF. The variable domain in full, completed from reference TRBV5-6 and TRBJ1-2, reads DAGVTQSPTHLIKTRGQQVTLRCSPKSGHDTVSWYQQALGQGPQFIFQYYEEEERQRGNFPDRFSGHQFPNYSSELNVNALLLGDSALYLCASSYRRQSYGYTFGSGTRLTVV.

The chain is built from TRBV28 and TRBJ1-5; TRBD1 aligns across 7 bases. The V and J ends lost 7 bases and 9 bases, in that order; junction bases with no gene match: 9. Germline V gives CDR1 MDHEN, CDR2 SYDVKM. The CDR3 length is 13 residues. CDR3 loop: CASKDRPYGPQHF. CDR3 nucleotides: TGTGCCAGCAAGGACAGGCCCTATGGGCCCCAGCATTTT.

This clone was detected only once. The chain combines TRBV9 with TRBJ2-2; the match to TRBD1 covers 10 bases. With 3 bases clipped from V and 7 bases from J, the junction kept 6 bases outside the gene matches. The CDR3 has 15 residues. Looked up from germline, CDR1 is SGDLS and CDR2 is YYNGEE. CDR3 nucleotides: TGTGCCAGCAGCGAAGGGGGACAGGGGAACGGGGAGCTGTTTTTT. It yields the protein CASSEGGQGNGELFF.

This chain's CDR3 is CASSYSWTGGYTF. The CDR3 nucleotides are TGTGCCAGCAGTTACTCGTGGACGGGAGGCTACACCTTC. The chain combines TRBV6-5 with TRBJ1-2; no clear D. V gave up 0 bases and J gave up 8 bases, with 10 bases separating them. Germline values: CDR1 MNHEY, CDR2 SVGAGI. The CDR3 is made up of 13 amino acids.

The chain is built from TRBV11-2 and TRBJ2-5; 10 bases line up with TRBD2. J gave up 1 base and V 2 bases, and 10 bases lay outside the gene matches. This CDR3 is built from 18 residues. Germline CDR1 and CDR2: SGHAT and FQNNGV. This CDR3 reads CASSLFRLSGRAQETQYF. The CDR3 bases are TGTGCCAGCAGCTTATTCCGACTGAGCGGGAGGGCCCAAGAGACCCAGTACTTC.

This clone has only one observation. This rearrangement joins TRBV30 to TRBJ2-5, with TRBD1 matching 10 bases. Germline V gives CDR1 GTSNPN, CDR2 SVGIG (reference sequence). The CDR3 loop spans 13 amino acids. J lost 4 bases, V lost 5 bases, and 4 bases had no gene match. The CDR3 DNA reads TGTGCCTGGTTAGGACAGGGGGTAGAGACCCAGTACTTC. Protein sequence: CAWLGQGVETQYF.

The J gene is TRBJ1-2, the V gene TRBV7-3; no definite D call. This CDR3 is built from 13 residues. V lost 5 bases to trimming and J lost 3 bases, with 10 bases between them. Germline V lookup: CDR1 SGHTA, CDR2 FQGTGA. The CDR3 bases are TGTGCCAGCAGCCTGGCTGGAGACTATGGCTACACCTTC. This translates into CASSLAGDYGYTF.

The chain is built from TRBV19 and TRBJ2-1; possible D gene TRBD2, 5 bases. Germline V lookup: CDR1 LNHDA, CDR2 SQIVND (reference sequence). The CDR3 contains 14 residues. V was clipped by 5 bases and J by 6 bases, with 14 bases between them. CDR3 sequence reads: CASSVKLVGNEQFF. For the CDR3, the DNA is TGTGCCAGTAGTGTAAAACTAGTTGGCAATGAGCAGTTCTTC.

The chain joins TRBV13 to TRBJ2-7; a possible D gene is TRBD1 (5 bases). Deletions cut 3 bases from V and 1 base from J, with 10 bases between. From germline, CDR1 is PRHDT and CDR2 FYEKMQ (reference sequence). There are 14 residues in the CDR3. DNA of the CDR3: TGTGCCAGCAGCTTTTTAACAGGATCCTACGAGCAGTACTTC. Translation: CASSFLTGSYEQYF.